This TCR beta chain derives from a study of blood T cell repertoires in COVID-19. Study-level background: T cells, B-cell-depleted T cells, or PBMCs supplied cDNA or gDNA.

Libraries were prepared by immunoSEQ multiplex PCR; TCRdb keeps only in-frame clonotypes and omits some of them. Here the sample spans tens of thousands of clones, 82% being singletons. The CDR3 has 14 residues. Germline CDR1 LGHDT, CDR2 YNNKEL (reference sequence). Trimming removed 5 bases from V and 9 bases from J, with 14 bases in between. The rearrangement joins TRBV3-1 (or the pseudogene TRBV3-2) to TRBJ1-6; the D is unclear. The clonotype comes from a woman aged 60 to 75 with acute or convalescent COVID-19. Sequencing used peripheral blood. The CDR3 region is CASSYLKLVSPLHF. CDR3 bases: TGTGCCAGCAGCTACCTGAAACTTGTTTCACCCCTCCACTTT.